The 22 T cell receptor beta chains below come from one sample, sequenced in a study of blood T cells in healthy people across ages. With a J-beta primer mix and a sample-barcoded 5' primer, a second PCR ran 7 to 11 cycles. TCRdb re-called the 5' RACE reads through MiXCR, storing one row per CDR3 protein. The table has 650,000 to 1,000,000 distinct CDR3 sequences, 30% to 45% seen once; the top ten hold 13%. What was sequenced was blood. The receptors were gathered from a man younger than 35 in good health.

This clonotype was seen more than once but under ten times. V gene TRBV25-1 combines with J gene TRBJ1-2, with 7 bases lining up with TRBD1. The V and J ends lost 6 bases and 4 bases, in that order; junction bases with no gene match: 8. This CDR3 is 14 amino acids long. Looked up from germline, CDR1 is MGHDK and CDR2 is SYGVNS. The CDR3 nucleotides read TGTGCCAGCAGGACAGGACAGGCAGTCTATGGCTACACCTTC. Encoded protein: CASRTGQAVYGYTF.

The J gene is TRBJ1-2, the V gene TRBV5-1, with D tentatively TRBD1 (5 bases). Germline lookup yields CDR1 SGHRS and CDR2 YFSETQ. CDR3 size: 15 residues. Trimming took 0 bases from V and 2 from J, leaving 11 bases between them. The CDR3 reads CASSLARGGNYGYTF. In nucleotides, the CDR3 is TGCGCCAGCAGCTTGGCCCGGGGGGGGAACTATGGCTACACCTTC. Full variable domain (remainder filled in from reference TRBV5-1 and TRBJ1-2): KAGVTQTPRYLIKTRGQQVTLSCSPISGHRSVSWYQQTPGQGLQFLFEYFSETQRNKGNFPGRFSGRQFSNSRSEMNVSTLELGDSALYLCASSLARGGNYGYTFGSGTRLTVV.

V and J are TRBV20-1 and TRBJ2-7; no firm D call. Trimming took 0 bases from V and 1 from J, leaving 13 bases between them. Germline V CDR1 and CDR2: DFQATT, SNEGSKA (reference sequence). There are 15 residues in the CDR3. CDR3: CSARDNSKGSYEQYF. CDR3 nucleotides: TGCAGTGCTAGAGATAACTCCAAAGGGTCCTACGAGCAGTACTTC.

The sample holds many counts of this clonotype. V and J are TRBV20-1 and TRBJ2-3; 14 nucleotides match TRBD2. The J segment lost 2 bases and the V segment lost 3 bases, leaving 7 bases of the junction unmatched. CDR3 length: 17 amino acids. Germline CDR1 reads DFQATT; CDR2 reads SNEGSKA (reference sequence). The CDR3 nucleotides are TGCAGTGCTAGTCTCGGACTAGCGGGGGGAACCACAGATACGCAGTATTTT. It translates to CSASLGLAGGTTDTQYF.

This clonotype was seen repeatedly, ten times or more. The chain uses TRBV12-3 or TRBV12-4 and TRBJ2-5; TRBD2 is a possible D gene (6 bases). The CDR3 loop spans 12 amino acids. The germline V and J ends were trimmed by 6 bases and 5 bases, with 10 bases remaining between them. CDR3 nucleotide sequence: TGTGCCAGCAGCTGGGACTCGGAGACCCAGTACTTC. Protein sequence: CASSWDSETQYF.

The CDR3 DNA is TGCGCCAGCAGCTTGAGTAGCGGGGGGATGACAGATACGCAGTATTTT. Its protein is CASSLSSGGMTDTQYF. The chain joins TRBV5-1 to TRBJ2-3, with 10 bases matching TRBD2. The CDR3 sequence is 16 residues long. CDR1 is SGHRS, CDR2 YFSETQ, per germline. The J segment lost 3 bases and the V segment lost 1 base, leaving 5 bases of the junction unmatched.

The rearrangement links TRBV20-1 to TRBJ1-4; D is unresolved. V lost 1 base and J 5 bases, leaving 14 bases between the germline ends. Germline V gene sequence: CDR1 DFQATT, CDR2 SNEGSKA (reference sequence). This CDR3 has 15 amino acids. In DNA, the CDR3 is TGCAGTGCTAGAGTACGGCCGGGCAGCAATGAAAAACTGTTTTTT. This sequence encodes CSARVRPGSNEKLFF.

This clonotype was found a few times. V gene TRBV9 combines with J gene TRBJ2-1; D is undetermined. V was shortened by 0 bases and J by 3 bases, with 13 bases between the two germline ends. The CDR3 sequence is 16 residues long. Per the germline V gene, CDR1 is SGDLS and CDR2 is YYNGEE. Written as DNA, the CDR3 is TGTGCCAGCAGCGTAGGGGTCACCCTAAGCTACAATGAGCAGTTCTTC. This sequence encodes CASSVGVTLSYNEQFF.

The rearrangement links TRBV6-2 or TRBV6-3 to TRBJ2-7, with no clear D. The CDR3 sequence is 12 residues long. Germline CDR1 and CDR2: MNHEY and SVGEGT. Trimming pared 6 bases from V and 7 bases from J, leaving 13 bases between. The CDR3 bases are TGTGCCAGCAGCCCCTTAAACAATGAGCAGTACTTC. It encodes CASSPLNNEQYF.

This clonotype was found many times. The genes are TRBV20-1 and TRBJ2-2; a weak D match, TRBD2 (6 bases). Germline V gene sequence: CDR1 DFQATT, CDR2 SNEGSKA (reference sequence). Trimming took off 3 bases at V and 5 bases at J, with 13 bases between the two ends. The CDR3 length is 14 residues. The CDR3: CSARSPGVTGELFF. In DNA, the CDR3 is TGCAGTGCTAGGTCTCCGGGAGTGACCGGGGAGCTGTTTTTT.

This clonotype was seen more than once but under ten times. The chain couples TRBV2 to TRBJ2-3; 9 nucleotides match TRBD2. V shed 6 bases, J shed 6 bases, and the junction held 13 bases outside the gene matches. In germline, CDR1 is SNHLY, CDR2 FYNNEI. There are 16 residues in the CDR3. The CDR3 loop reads CASRAPAGGPPDTQYF. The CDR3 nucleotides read TGTGCCAGCAGGGCCCCAGCGGGGGGCCCGCCGGATACGCAGTATTTT.

The chain's CDR3 is CASGTRMFGEQYF. As DNA, the CDR3 is TGTGCCAGCGGGACTAGAATGTTCGGTGAGCAGTACTTC. V and J are TRBV28 and TRBJ2-7; TRBD2 agrees at 8 bases. V was pared by 8 bases and J by 7 bases, with 10 bases of the junction left unmatched. Per germline, CDR1 MDHEN and CDR2 SYDVKM. There are 13 residues in the CDR3.

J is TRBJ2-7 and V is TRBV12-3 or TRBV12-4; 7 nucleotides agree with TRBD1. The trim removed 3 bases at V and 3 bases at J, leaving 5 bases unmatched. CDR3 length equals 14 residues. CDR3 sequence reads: CASSLAGTVYEQYF. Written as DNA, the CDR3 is TGTGCCAGCAGTTTGGCCGGGACAGTCTACGAGCAGTACTTC.

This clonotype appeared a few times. The CDR3 DNA follows: TGCGCCAGCACACATGGGACCACGAACACCGGGGAGCTGTTTTTT. This gives the protein CASTHGTTNTGELFF. The chain couples TRBV5-1 to TRBJ2-2; D assignment may be TRBD1 or TRBD2 (5 bases each). With 6 bases removed from V and 0 bases from J, the gap between germline ends came to 12 bases. There are 15 residues in the CDR3. Looked up from germline, CDR1 is SGHRS and CDR2 is YFSETQ. The full variable domain, completed using reference TRBV5-1 and TRBJ2-2, is KAGVTQTPRYLIKTRGQQVTLSCSPISGHRSVSWYQQTPGQGLQFLFEYFSETQRNKGNFPGRFSGRQFSNSRSEMNVSTLELGDSALYLCASTHGTTNTGELFFGEGSRLTVL.

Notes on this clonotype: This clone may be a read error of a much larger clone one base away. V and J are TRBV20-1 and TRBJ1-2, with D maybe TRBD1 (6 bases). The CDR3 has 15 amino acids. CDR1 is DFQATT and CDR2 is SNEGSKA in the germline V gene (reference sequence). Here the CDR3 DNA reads TGCAGTGCTAGAGTTTGGACAGCAGCTAACTATAGCTACACCTTC. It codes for CSARVWTAANYSYTF.

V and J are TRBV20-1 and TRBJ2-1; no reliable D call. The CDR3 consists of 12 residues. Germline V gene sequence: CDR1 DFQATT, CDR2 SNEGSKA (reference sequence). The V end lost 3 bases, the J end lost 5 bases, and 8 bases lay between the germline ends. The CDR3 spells CSASRNDNEQFF. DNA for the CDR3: TGCAGTGCTAGTCGGAATGACAATGAGCAGTTCTTC.

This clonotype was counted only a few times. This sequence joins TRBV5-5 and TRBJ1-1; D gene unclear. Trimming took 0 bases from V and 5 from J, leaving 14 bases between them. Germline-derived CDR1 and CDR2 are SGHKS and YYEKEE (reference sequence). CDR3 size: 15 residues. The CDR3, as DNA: TGTGCCAGCAGCTTGGGGGCAAATCAAGGGACTGAAGCTTTCTTT. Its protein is CASSLGANQGTEAFF.

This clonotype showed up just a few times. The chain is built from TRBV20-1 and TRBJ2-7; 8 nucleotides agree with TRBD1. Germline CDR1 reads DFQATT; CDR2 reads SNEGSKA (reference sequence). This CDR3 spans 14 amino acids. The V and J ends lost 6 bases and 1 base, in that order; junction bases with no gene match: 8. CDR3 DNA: TGCAGTGCCCCACCCGGGACAGGTTCCTACGAGCAGTACTTC. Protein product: CSAPPGTGSYEQYF.

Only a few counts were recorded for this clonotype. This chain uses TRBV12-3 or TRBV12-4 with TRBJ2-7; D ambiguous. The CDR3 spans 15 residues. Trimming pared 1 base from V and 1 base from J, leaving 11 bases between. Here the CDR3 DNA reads TGTGCCAGCAGTTTAGGGGCCTCAAGGTCCTACGAGCAGTACTTC. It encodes CASSLGASRSYEQYF.

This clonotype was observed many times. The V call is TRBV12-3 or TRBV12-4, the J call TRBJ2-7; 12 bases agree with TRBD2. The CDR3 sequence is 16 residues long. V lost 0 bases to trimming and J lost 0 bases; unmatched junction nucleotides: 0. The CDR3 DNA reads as TGTGCCAGCAGTTTAGCGGGACTAGCGGGCTCCTACGAGCAGTACTTC. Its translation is CASSLAGLAGSYEQYF.

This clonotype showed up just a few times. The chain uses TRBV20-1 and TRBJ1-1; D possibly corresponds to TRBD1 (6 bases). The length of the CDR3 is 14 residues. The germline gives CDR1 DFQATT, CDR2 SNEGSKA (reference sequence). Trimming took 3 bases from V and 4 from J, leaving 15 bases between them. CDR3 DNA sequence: TGCAGTGCTAGTGACTGGGGGGCCCCCACTGAAGCTTTCTTT. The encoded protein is CSASDWGAPTEAFF.

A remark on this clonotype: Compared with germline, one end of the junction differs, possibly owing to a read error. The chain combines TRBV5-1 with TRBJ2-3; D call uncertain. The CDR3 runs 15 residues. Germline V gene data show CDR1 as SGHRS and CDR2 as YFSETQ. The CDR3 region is CASSFKGSLTDTRYF. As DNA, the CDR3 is TGCGCCAGCAGCTTCAAGGGTTCCCTCACAGATACGCGGTATTTT.